The 31 T cell receptor beta chains reported below all come from one sample, sequenced in a study of T cells in women clearing cervical HPV infection. Measured with immunoSEQ multiplex PCR; TCRdb has only the in-frame clones, and not every one. This repertoire includes about 22,000 clones. Sequencing input: blood buffy coat. Receptor source: a woman between 18 and 70 years old with a cervical HPV16 infection that either progressed to CIN3+ or cleared (not recorded which).

Points on this clone: The read terminates 3 residues before the CDR3 end, so the remaining end is supplied by the germline J gene. The genes are TRBV30 and TRBJ2-5; D might be TRBD1 or TRBD2, each matching 6 bases. V was pared by 4 bases and J by 5 bases, with 14 bases between. The length of the CDR3 is 13 residues. Germline V gene sequence: CDR1 GTSNPN, CDR2 SVGIG (reference sequence). The DNA read from the CDR3 is TGTGCCTGGAATGGGGGCGGAGGGGAGACC. Translation gives CAWNGGGGET. The whole CDR3 protein reads CAWNGGGGETQYF.

Partial CDR3 DNA: TGTGCCATCAAGGGCCACAGGGGGGTTTCCTCCTACGAG. This codes for CAIKGHRGVSSYE. The complete CDR3 reads CAIKGHRGVSSYEQYF. The chain uses TRBV10-3 and TRBJ2-7, with 8 bases lining up with TRBD1. The CDR3 extends 3 residues past the end of the read, so its final part is completed from the germline J gene. Per germline, CDR1 ENHRY and CDR2 SYGVKD. J was trimmed by 0 bases and V by 7 bases; bases with no gene match: 11. The CDR3 length is 16 residues.

In regard to this clone: The DNA ends 3 residues before the CDR3 does, and the rest of the CDR3 is filled in from the germline J gene. The chain combines TRBV28 with TRBJ1-6; D is undetermined. Germline-derived CDR1 and CDR2 are MDHEN and SYDVKM. This CDR3 is built from 14 residues. Trimming removed 5 bases at V and 8 bases at J, with 13 bases between. The CDR3 sequence: CASSLGPVDSPLHF. Partial CDR3 DNA: TGTGCCAGCAGTCTAGGTCCGGTGGATTCACCC.

As regards this clone: The sequence runs out 3 residues before the end of the CDR3; the remainder is reconstructed from the germline J gene. This chain joins TRBV7-9 and TRBJ1-2; D gene unclear. This CDR3 has 15 amino acids. CDR1 and CDR2 (germline): SEHNR, FQNEAQ (reference sequence). CDR3 DNA, as far as it was read: TGTGCCAGCAGCTTTACACTAGCGGCGAGCCACGAC. Protein sequence: CASSFTLAASHD. The whole CDR3 protein is CASSFTLAASHDYTF.

In regard to this clone: The CDR3 end lies 3 residues beyond the end of the read and is filled in from the germline J gene. V is TRBV10-3 and J is TRBJ2-1; 10 positions match TRBD2. Unmatched junction bases numbered 2, after V lost 3 bases and J lost 3 bases. This CDR3 comprises 15 residues. The V gene's germline CDR1 is ENHRY and CDR2 SYGVKD. The CDR3 here is CAISEERGGYNEQFF. CDR3 bases read: TGTGCCATCAGTGAAGAGCGGGGGGGCTACAATGAG.

Concerning this clone itself: The CDR3 end falls 3 residues outside the read, so it is completed with the germline J gene. V usage is TRBV19 and J usage is TRBJ1-4; 10 bases map to TRBD1. Germline V lookup: CDR1 LNHDA, CDR2 SQIVND (reference sequence). CDR3 length: 14 amino acids. V was clipped by 5 bases and J by 8 bases; unmatched bases: 5. CDR3 DNA (partial): TGTGCCAGTAGTTCCGGGACAGGGGACGAAAAA. Translated, it gives CASSSGTGDEK. The CDR3, in full, reads CASSSGTGDEKLFF.

With regard to this clone: Read data end 3 residues before the CDR3 end; the end is taken from the germline J gene. The chain uses TRBV27 and TRBJ2-7, with TRBD1 as a possible D gene (6 bases). This CDR3 region has 13 residues. Trimming cost V 6 bases and J 5 bases, with 14 bases left between them. Germline V gene sequence: CDR1 MNHEY, CDR2 SMNVEV (reference sequence). The sequenced CDR3 bases are TGTGCCAGCAGGGGACACACTCTTGACGAG. This codes for CASRGHTLDE. The full CDR3 is CASRGHTLDEQYF.

A remark on this clone: Read coverage stops 3 residues before the CDR3 terminus; the germline J gene supplies the remainder. This chain joins TRBV29-1 and TRBJ2-7, with D possibly TRBD1 on 7 matching bases. This CDR3 has 12 residues. V gave up 4 bases and J gave up 6 bases, with 13 bases separating them. Germline V lookup: CDR1 SQVTM, CDR2 ANQGSEA. The DNA read from the CDR3 is TGCAGCGTTGTAAGCCAGGGGGGCGAG. It translates to CSVVSQGGE. The whole CDR3 protein reads CSVVSQGGEQYF.

About this clone itself: The DNA ends 3 residues before the CDR3 does, and the rest of the CDR3 is filled in from the germline J gene. The V call is TRBV6-1, the J call TRBJ2-5; D may be TRBD2 (7 bases). This CDR3 contains 15 residues. Germline values: CDR1 MNHNS, CDR2 SASEGT. Partial CDR3 DNA: TGTGCCAGCAGTGAAGCTGTGGCGGGGGCAGATACC. It translates to CASSEAVAGADT. The whole CDR3 protein is CASSEAVAGADTQYF.

Regarding this clone: The read stops 3 residues short of the end of the CDR3; the missing end is completed from the germline J gene. The V call is TRBV7-9, the J call TRBJ2-1, with 7 bases matching TRBD1. V gave up 4 bases and J gave up 0 bases; unmatched junction bases: 3. Germline values: CDR1 SEHNR, CDR2 FQNEAQ (reference sequence). The CDR3 is 15 residues long. This chain's CDR3 is CASSSRDSSYNEQFF. Partial CDR3 DNA: TGTGCCAGCAGCTCCCGGGACAGCTCCTACAATGAG.

With respect to this clone: The CDR3 extends 3 residues past the end of the read, so its final part is completed from the germline J gene. This chain links TRBV5-1 with TRBJ2-2; 7 positions match TRBD1. Per germline, CDR1 SGHRS and CDR2 YFSETQ. The CDR3 spans 14 residues. The CDR3 sequence is CASSAGTENSPLFF. The sequenced CDR3 bases are TGCGCCAGCAGCGCCGGGACAGAAAATTCACCG.

Turning to this clone: The CDR3 end falls 3 residues outside the read, so it is completed with the germline J gene. The J gene is TRBJ2-4, the V gene TRBV7-9; 12 bases are shared with TRBD1. CDR1 is SEHNR, CDR2 FQNEAQ, per germline (reference sequence). There are 15 residues in the CDR3. CDR3 DNA, as far as it was read: TGTGCCAGCAGAACCGGGACAGGGGGCAACTATGGT. Protein sequence: CASRTGTGGNYG. The CDR3 in its entirety is CASRTGTGGNYGQYF.

About this clone: Read sequence stops 3 residues before the CDR3 end, and the germline J gene provides the missing end. The chain recombines TRBV10-3 with TRBJ2-1; tentative D call: TRBD2 (6 bases). CDR1 and CDR2 from the germline V gene are ENHRY and SYGVKD. CDR3 length equals 14 residues. V was pared by 7 bases and J by 5 bases, with 15 bases between. CDR3 DNA, as far as it was read: TGTGCCATCAATCAACGCGGGGACCACAATGAG. Protein product: CAINQRGDHNE. In full, the CDR3 is CAINQRGDHNEQFF.

Considering frequency, this clone is medium-sized (0.01 to 0.1%). The sequence runs out 3 residues before the end of the CDR3; the remainder is reconstructed from the germline J gene. The J gene is TRBJ2-7, the V gene TRBV19, with 8 positions matching TRBD2. The length of the CDR3 is 14 residues. The V segment lost 3 bases and the J segment 3 bases; nucleotides outside the gene matches: 4. Germline V lookup: CDR1 LNHDA, CDR2 SQIVND (reference sequence). The CDR3: CASSIGGANYEQYF. Incomplete CDR3 DNA: TGTGCCAGTAGTATCGGGGGGGCGAACTACGAG.

In the case of this clone: The read halts 3 residues ahead of the CDR3 end, with the missing end drawn from the germline J gene. The rearrangement uses TRBV2 and TRBJ2-2; D unclear. Germline V gene sequence: CDR1 SNHLY, CDR2 FYNNEI. The CDR3 has 14 amino acids. The CDR3 bases that were read are TGTGCCAGCAGGCCCAGTCAGTCCAATGAAAAG. This sequence encodes CASRPSQSNEK. The complete CDR3 protein is CASRPSQSNEKLFF.

With regard to this clone: From the germline J gene comes the end of the CDR3, since the read stops 3 residues before it. The chain combines TRBV20-1 with TRBJ2-1; 7 nucleotides agree with TRBD2. Per the germline V gene, CDR1 is DFQATT and CDR2 is SNEGSKA (reference sequence). The junction had 5 bases not matched to a gene; V was cut back by 6 bases and J by 3 bases. This CDR3 is built from 13 residues. The DNA read from the CDR3 is TGCAGTGCCGCCCCTAGCGGCTACAATGAG. Its protein is CSAAPSGYNE. The CDR3, in full, reads CSAAPSGYNEQFF.

Concerning this clone itself: The missing CDR3 end, 3 residues past where the read stops, is filled in from the germline J gene. The chain carries TRBV20-1 and TRBJ2-3, with D possibly matching TRBD2 (5 bases). Germline lookup yields CDR1 DFQATT and CDR2 SNEGSKA (reference sequence). Trimming pared 6 bases from V and 3 bases from J, leaving 16 bases between. There are 14 residues in the CDR3. CDR3 loop: CSAPTSGITDTQYF. The CDR3 bases that were read are TGCAGTGCCCCGACGAGCGGAATAACAGATACG.

Regarding this clone: The missing CDR3 end, 3 residues past where the read stops, is filled in from the germline J gene. This chain uses TRBV12-5 with TRBJ2-1; 7 nucleotides match TRBD2. The V segment lost 0 bases and the J segment 6 bases; nucleotides outside the gene matches: 17. Germline lookup yields CDR1 LGHNT and CDR2 FRNRAP. This CDR3 comprises 19 residues. CDR3 bases read: TGTGCTAGTGGTTTGGTACTTGATTTCGGACCGGGCGGGAGCAATGAG. Translated: CASGLVLDFGPGGSNE. The entire CDR3 reads CASGLVLDFGPGGSNEQFF.

Remarks on this clone: The read comes to an end 3 residues before the CDR3 does, leaving the germline J gene to fill in the end. The rearrangement links TRBV2 to TRBJ1-2; the D gene is possibly TRBD1 (5 bases). Germline V CDR1 and CDR2: SNHLY, FYNNEI. The length of the CDR3 is 13 residues. The chain's CDR3 is CASSTYARDTYTF. CDR3 DNA (partial): TGTGCCAGCAGTACTTACGCCAGGGATACC.

Comments on this clone: The read ends 3 residues early relative to the CDR3; the germline J gene fills the gap. V is TRBV4-1 and J is TRBJ2-3, with 11 bases matching TRBD2. Per the germline V gene, CDR1 is MGHRA and CDR2 is YSYEKL. V lost 2 bases and J lost 3; bases outside the gene matches: 7. This CDR3 comprises 17 residues. The part of the CDR3 DNA that was read is TGCGCCAGCAGCCAACTAGCGGGGGGCGATACTACAGATACG. Encoded protein: CASSQLAGGDTTDT. The full CDR3 protein reads CASSQLAGGDTTDTQYF.

A note on this clone: The read terminates 3 residues before the CDR3 end, so the remaining end is supplied by the germline J gene. The chain carries TRBV9 and TRBJ2-6; 7 bases line up with TRBD1. Germline CDR1 is SGDLS and CDR2 is YYNGEE. The CDR3 length is 18 residues. Germline trimming cut 4 bases from V and 1 base from J; bases unmatched to any gene: 11. Partial CDR3 DNA: TGTGCCAGCAGCCCCCGCCGGGACAGCCTTTCTGGGGCCAACGTC. As protein: CASSPRRDSLSGANV. The CDR3 reads in full as CASSPRRDSLSGANVLTF.

In regard to this clone: The read finishes 3 residues shy of the CDR3 end, and the germline J gene is used to complete it. The chain couples TRBV7-9 to TRBJ2-1; TRBD2 aligns across 8 bases. Germline V gene lookup returns CDR1 SEHNR and CDR2 FQNEAQ (reference sequence). The trim removed 3 bases at V and 9 bases at J, leaving 10 bases unmatched. CDR3 length: 15 amino acids. The part of the CDR3 DNA that was read is TGTGCCAGCAGCTTTTTAGCGGGGACGGTCAGTGAG. This sequence encodes CASSFLAGTVSE. The CDR3 as a whole reads CASSFLAGTVSEQFF.

Details on this clone: From the germline J gene comes the end of the CDR3, since the read stops 3 residues before it. This chain connects TRBV5-1 to TRBJ2-7; perhaps TRBD2 as D (6 bases). The CDR3 runs 16 residues. V was shortened by 0 bases and J by 5 bases, with 18 bases between the two germline ends. In germline, CDR1 is SGHRS, CDR2 YFSETQ. CDR3 bases read: TGCGCCAGCAGCTTGGGGGATGGAGGGGCACACAACGAG. It translates to CASSLGDGGAHNE. The entire CDR3 is CASSLGDGGAHNEQYF.

With respect to this clone: The read comes to an end 3 residues before the CDR3 does, leaving the germline J gene to fill in the end. The gene calls are TRBV19 and TRBJ1-1; TRBD1 is a possible D gene (6 bases). The CDR3 runs 13 residues. Germline-derived CDR1 and CDR2 are LNHDA and SQIVND (reference sequence). CDR3 DNA (partial): TGTGCCAGTATCAATCCGGCTACAGGGGAA. As protein: CASINPATGE. The whole CDR3 is CASINPATGEAFF.

On this clone: The sequence runs out 3 residues before the end of the CDR3; the remainder is reconstructed from the germline J gene. This rearrangement joins TRBV5-5 to TRBJ2-5; 9 positions match TRBD1. Losses at the gene ends were 4 bases for V and 4 bases for J; bases not matched to a gene: 5. The germline V gene encodes CDR1 SGHKS and CDR2 YYEKEE (reference sequence). This CDR3 comprises 14 residues. CDR3 sequence: CASSGTGTGETQYF. CDR3 bases read: TGTGCCAGCAGCGGGACAGGGACGGGAGAGACC.

Concerning this clone itself: Coverage ceases 3 residues before the CDR3 finishes, and the germline J gene fills in the end. The chain has TRBV29-1 and TRBJ2-2; TRBD1 is a possible D gene (6 bases). Per the germline V gene, CDR1 is SQVTM and CDR2 is ANQGSEA. V lost 7 bases, J lost 0 bases, and 15 bases lay in between. The CDR3 is 15 residues long. CDR3 DNA, as far as it was read: TGCAGCGCCGCAGGGGCCAGTTCGAACACCGGGGAG. This sequence encodes CSAAGASSNTGE. The CDR3, in full, reads CSAAGASSNTGELFF.

Notes on this clone: The DNA ends 3 residues before the CDR3 does, and the rest of the CDR3 is filled in from the germline J gene. The chain recombines TRBV19 with TRBJ2-5; 9 nucleotides agree with TRBD1. Germline V gives CDR1 LNHDA, CDR2 SQIVND (reference sequence). Trimming cost V 5 bases and J 5 bases; bases outside gene matches: 6. CDR3 size: 14 residues. CDR3 DNA (partial): TGTGCCAGTAGTGTCACAGGGGGCTGGGAGACC. Its protein product is CASSVTGGWET. The CDR3 reads in full as CASSVTGGWETQYF.

With regard to this clone: The read ends 3 residues shy of where the CDR3 ends; the end is completed using the germline J gene. Other DNA sequences in this sample translate to the same CDR3. The chain combines TRBV20-1 with TRBJ1-2; D perhaps matches TRBD1 (5 bases). Germline V gives CDR1 DFQATT, CDR2 SNEGSKA (reference sequence). Deletions cut 1 base from V and 0 bases from J, with 21 bases between. The CDR3 covers 18 residues. The CDR3 protein is CSARVLGQGDRTNYGYTF. The covered CDR3 bases are TGCAGTGCTAGAGTTTTAGGCCAGGGAGATCGCACTAACTATGGC.

In the case of this clone: The read ends 3 residues before the CDR3 terminus; that terminus is restored from the germline J gene. The rearrangement uses TRBV10-1 and TRBJ2-5, with D possibly matching TRBD2 (7 bases). The CDR3 sequence is 16 residues long. Germline lookup yields CDR1 WNHNN and CDR2 SYGVQD (reference sequence). Between the trimmed V and J ends, which lost 6 bases and 2 bases, there was a span of 19 bases. The CDR3 is CASREEMGGLQETQYF. The sequenced part of the CDR3 DNA is TGCGCCAGCAGGGAAGAAATGGGGGGGCTTCAAGAGACC.

With respect to this clone: The CDR3 end lies 3 residues beyond the end of the read and is filled in from the germline J gene. The chain employs TRBV19 and TRBJ2-7; D not resolved. Germline CDR1 and CDR2: LNHDA and SQIVND (reference sequence). Trimming removed 7 bases from V and 5 bases from J, with 12 bases in between. The CDR3 is 12 residues long. The sequenced CDR3 bases are TGTGCCAGTATTCTACGAAACCACGAG. Translating it yields CASILRNHE. The entire CDR3 protein reads CASILRNHEQYF.

In regard to this clone: The CDR3 end lies 3 residues beyond the end of the read and is filled in from the germline J gene. The chain employs TRBV20-1 and TRBJ2-1, with 10 bases matching TRBD2. CDR1 and CDR2 (germline): DFQATT, SNEGSKA (reference sequence). This CDR3 region has 14 residues. The V gene end was trimmed by 0 bases and the J gene end by 8 bases; junction bases not matched to a gene: 4. The CDR3 sequence is CSARDQLAGDEQFF. The sequenced part of the CDR3 DNA is TGCAGTGCTAGAGATCAGCTAGCGGGAGATGAG.